This T cell receptor (beta chain) is from a study of T-cell reconstitution after alpha-beta-depleted transplantation in children. The CDR3 loop spans 14 amino acids. V lost 6 bases and J lost 2, with 11 bases in between. CDR1 is MNHEY and CDR2 is SMNVEV in the germline V gene (reference sequence). Unique molecular identifiers tagged the TCRbeta library. TCRdb called the PCR reads again in MiXCR, with one record for every CDR3 protein. The data show about 400,000 distinct CDR3 sequences, roughly 21% seen once. This TCR came from a human donor who donated a stem cell graft to a child with acute myeloid leukemia. The chain has TRBV27 and TRBJ2-1; the D gene could be TRBD1 or TRBD2 (5 bases each). The material was PBMCs from the stem cell graft donor, obtained from the stem cell graft. This chain's CDR3 is CASRGDGTYNEQFF. The CDR3 nucleotides are TGTGCCAGCAGAGGGGACGGTACCTACAATGAGCAGTTCTTC.